This section outlines one TCR beta chain sequence together with its context. The V gene lost 3 bases and the J gene lost 0 bases, with 15 bases spanning the gap. The germline CDR1 and CDR2 sequences are SGHTS and YDEGEE. This CDR3 region has 16 residues. Clones were read by immunoSEQ multiplex PCR, and TCRdb kept only the in-frame ones, dropping some. The sample lists hundreds of thousands of clones, roughly 85% seen once, with around 7.4% in the top ten. This specimen comes from a study of Ad26.COV2.S vaccination and SARS-CoV-2 variants. Treatment indicated: some 19 received Ad26.COV2.S at low or high dose, single or two shots; about five received placebo; per-sample allocation not given. Day 63 after the first vaccine or placebo injection was the time point for sampling. Boston hosted the donor, who was an adult aged 18-55 years.

The V and J genes are TRBV5-8 and TRBJ1-1, with D possibly TRBD1 on 5 matching bases. This receptor was taken from a person between 18 and 59 years old who received the Ad26.COV2.S COVID-19 vaccine or a placebo. The source material was peripheral blood, sampled in a trial of Ad26.COV2.S vaccine versus placebo. In DNA form, the CDR3 reads TGTGCCAGCAGCTCCCGGGACTTTTTCCTGAACACTGAAGCTTTCTTT. This translates into CASSSRDFFLNTEAFF.